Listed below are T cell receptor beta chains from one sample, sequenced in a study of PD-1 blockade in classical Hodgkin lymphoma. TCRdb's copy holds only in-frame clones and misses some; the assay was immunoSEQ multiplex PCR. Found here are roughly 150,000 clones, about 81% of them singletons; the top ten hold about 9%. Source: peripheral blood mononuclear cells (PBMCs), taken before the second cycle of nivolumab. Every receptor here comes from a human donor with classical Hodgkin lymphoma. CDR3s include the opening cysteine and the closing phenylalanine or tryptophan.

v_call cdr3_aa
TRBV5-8 CASSLVGQGAGANVLTF
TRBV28 CAIGRGSDLNEQFF
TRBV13 CASSRYREQGAWETQYF
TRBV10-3 CAISEPRFRYEKLFF
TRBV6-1 CASSDWRGRASGRLETQYF
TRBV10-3 CATAGETGANVLTF
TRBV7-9 CASSQQRGSSYEQYF
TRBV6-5 CASSPSGVNTQYF
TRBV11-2 CASKPGLNTDTQYF
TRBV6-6 CASTLGVADQPQHF
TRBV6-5 CASHSRVTGEQYF
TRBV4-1 CASSHVGVETQYF
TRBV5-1 CASSLGTGAGRYTF
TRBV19 CASDNPGQEPPLHF